There are many counts of the clone carrying this TCR beta chain. Its antigen is unknown. A library of TCRbeta sequences, prepared with unique molecular identifiers, was generated. TCRdb re-called the PCR reads through MiXCR, storing one row per CDR3 protein. This table has about 100,000 distinct CDR3 sequences, around 7.8% appearing once. This record comes from a study of T-cell reconstitution after alpha-beta-depleted transplantation in children. Study findings and constraints: T cells produced anew were the main source of T-cell counts and diversity one year after transplant.

Germline V gives CDR1 MGHRA, CDR2 YSYEKL. Trimming pared 5 bases from V and 1 base from J, leaving 5 bases between. This CDR3 spans 12 amino acids. Source: PBMCs, taken before TCRalphabeta/CD19-depleted stem cell transplant. The V call is TRBV4-1, the J call TRBJ1-1, with D perhaps matching TRBD1 (5 bases). The TCR was taken from a boy aged 2 to 10 with acute lymphoblastic leukemia, due to receive a stem cell transplant. The CDR3 loop reads CASSRGNTEAFF. The DNA of the CDR3 is TGCGCCAGCAGCAGGGGGAACACTGAAGCTTTCTTT.